These T cell receptor beta chains were read from a single sample in a study of T-cell memory formation after mild COVID-19. TCRdb reprocessed the 5' RACE reads with MiXCR, giving one entry per CDR3 protein. The data hold about 57,000 distinct CDR3 sequences, with more than 10% observed a single time. Specimen: PBMCs or a T cell subset sorted from them (not recorded which). All receptors come from a man between 18 and 29 years old who had mild COVID-19 (a few samples of this study predate the infection). Cell type and time point are not known. CDR3s leave out the opening cysteine and the closing phenylalanine or tryptophan. The D gene is left open where the match is weak.

D,V,CDR3
.,TRBV5-1,ASSATGARGETQY
.,TRBV6-6,ASSQGLNPYEQY
.,TRBV30,AWSMSSGANVLT
.,TRBV7-2,ASSQEGVGTEAF
.,TRBV20-1,SATRGADTQY
.,TRBV4-2,ASSPEGRELF
.,TRBV6-6,ASSSSTVTGGINQPQH
.,TRBV6-2/TRBV6-3,ASSYSTTGELF
.,TRBV18,ASSPPGGNEQF
.,TRBV7-2,ASSLLNNQPQH
TRBD1,TRBV12-3/TRBV12-4,ASSSTGGAETQY
.,TRBV12-3/TRBV12-4,ASSSSKYNEQF
.,TRBV6-5,ASRNSNNQPQH
TRBD2,TRBV9,ASSGGGSYQETQY
.,TRBV5-8,ASSLLLSGAF
.,TRBV29-1,SVRTGFSGNTIY
.,TRBV10-1,ASSESVTAFSSYNSPLH
.,TRBV7-9,ASSLEGRSYNEQF
TRBD2,TRBV7-2,ASRPTSGAGNEQF
TRBD1,TRBV5-1,ASSWPGQDTEAF
.,TRBV18,DSSPPTTAMWVEAF
TRBD2,TRBV7-7,ASSPTSGAYEQY
.,TRBV7-2,ASTIPGGGSYGYT
.,TRBV3-1,ASSQDGLDYQSF
TRBD1,TRBV7-2,ASSWKDRPI
TRBD1,TRBV29-1,SVGQRTGQETQY
.,TRBV10-3,ASGSTDTQY
TRBD2,TRBV6-4,ASSASGDTGELF
.,TRBV5-1,ASSSGASGNTGELF
TRBD1,TRBV7-9,ASSFRDSQETQY
.,TRBV12-3/TRBV12-4,ASSTTGTGANVLT
.,TRBV7-3,ASSLSAGSGTGELF
.,TRBV7-2,ASSYGRPEQPQH
.,TRBV6-2/TRBV6-3,ASSYDRNQPQH
TRBD2,TRBV4-3,ASSQDATSGPADTQY
.,TRBV20-1,SATDIEFTGNTIY
.,TRBV20-1,SAKRQTLNTEAF
TRBD1,TRBV6-4,ASSDSGGAGANVLT
TRBD1,TRBV15,ATSRDPGQQETQY
.,TRBV4-3,ASSQESWSSGELF
TRBD1,TRBV7-9,ASSPATGNQPQH
.,TRBV4-3,ASSQDYGGPGAAGELF
TRBD1,TRBV4-2,ASSLFGTGGLQPQH
.,TRBV9,ASSVGSGEKLF
.,TRBV11-3,ASSLGASDTQY
.,TRBV3-1,ASSQAGVMGTQY
.,TRBV7-8,ASSSLGGSGETQY
TRBD1,TRBV5-1,ASSFGPQGEGSYEQY
.,TRBV5-1,ASSLWPSTGRWSDTEAF
.,TRBV7-8,ASSLGGHSYNEQF
.,TRBV20-1,SARGQLNTEAF
.,TRBV6-2/TRBV6-3,ASSSWAGTRYNEQF
.,TRBV6-5,ASSYSRGTNEKLF
TRBD2,TRBV7-2,ASRGAGGSYEQF
.,TRBV2,ASKTESSGANVLT
TRBD1,TRBV15,ATSRETGRETQY
.,TRBV11-2,ASSRSTDTQY
.,TRBV2,ASSERRGPYEKY
.,TRBV7-2,ASSLAQVETQY
.,TRBV5-6,ASSGGTLSYNEQF